This TCR beta chain derives from a study of response to subunit inactivated influenza vaccine. Study observations and caveats: Authors suggested each seasonal influenza vaccination recruits few new T cells.

MiXCR was run by TCRdb on the RT-PCR reads, yielding one entry per CDR3 protein. The sample holds over 650,000 distinct CDR3 sequences; approximately 17% are singletons and the top ten take approximately 10%. The CDR3 covers 16 residues. The germline V gene has CDR1 MNHEY and CDR2 SMNVEV (reference sequence). Losses at the gene ends were 1 base for V and 9 bases for J; bases not matched to a gene: 9. The table lists this clonotype with a few counts. Its specificity is not known. Sequences were derived from PBMCs from blood, sampled more than 4 days after vaccination. V and J are TRBV27 and TRBJ1-6; 7 positions agree with TRBD1. The source of this sequence is a man between 50 and 59 years old who received an inactivated influenza vaccine. CDR3 nucleotides: TGTGCCAGCAGTTTATTAGGCGGCAGGGGGTTTTCACCCCTCCACTTT. It yields the protein CASSLLGGRGFSPLHF.